The rows below give T cell receptor beta chains drawn from one sample of a study of CD8+ T cells in alopecia areata. Using immunoSEQ multiplex PCR, the repertoire was profiled, and TCRdb retains in-frame clones only, with some absent. Here the sample spans more than 200,000 clones, approximately 45% being singletons. The source was CD4+ T cells sorted from blood, collected around week 36, from a patient treated with tofacitinib. The receptors derive from a human donor with alopecia areata. The CDR3 runs from the conserved cysteine through the conserved F or W. The order of the fields is J gene, V gene, D gene, clone size, CDR3 protein, CDR3 DNA. D genes are given only for firm matches. The size of a clone is reported for some rows only, either as once, few or many, or as a class for expanded clones.

>TRBJ1-2|TRBV5-1|.|once
CASSLVQANYGYTF
TGCGCCAGCAGCTTGGTTCAGGCTAACTATGGCTACACCTTC
>TRBJ1-1|TRBV18|TRBD1|.
CASSPTGVAEAFF
TGTGCCAGCTCACCTACAGGGGTCGCTGAAGCTTTCTTT
>TRBJ1-1|TRBV29-1|TRBD1|.
CSAGQGANTEAFF
TGCAGCGCCGGACAGGGTGCGAACACTGAAGCTTTCTTT
>TRBJ2-5|TRBV15|.|.
CATSKPQFGQETQYF
TGTGCCACCAGCAAGCCGCAATTCGGGCAAGAGACCCAGTACTTC
>TRBJ2-7|TRBV5-4|TRBD1|few
CASSSDGRTGAGWQYF
TGTGCCAGCAGCTCCGACGGGAGGACAGGGGCTGGTTGGCAGTACTTC
>TRBJ1-1|TRBV9|.|.
CASSLWGGRNTEAFF
TGTGCCAGCAGCCTCTGGGGGGGAAGGAACACTGAAGCTTTCTTT
>TRBJ2-2|TRBV19|.|.
CASSIRAGELFF
TGTGCCAGTAGTATCCGGGCCGGGGAGCTGTTTTTT
>TRBJ1-2|TRBV5-1|.|few
CASSLTPSYGYTF
TGCGCCAGCAGCCTTACTCCCTCCTATGGCTACACCTTC
>TRBJ1-5|TRBV18|.|few
CASSPSRHQPQHF
TGTGCCAGCTCACCATCAAGGCATCAGCCCCAGCATTTT
>TRBJ2-5|TRBV6-5|.|few
CASSFQETQYF
TGTGCCAGCAGTTTCCAAGAGACCCAGTACTTC
>TRBJ1-3|TRBV27|.|.
CASWTRSAGNTIYF
TGTGCCAGCTGGACCAGATCGGCCGGAAACACCATATATTTT
>TRBJ2-3|TRBV7-9|TRBD2|.
CASSPPRLAGTDTQYF
TGTGCCAGCAGCCCCCCTCGACTAGCGGGGACAGATACGCAGTATTTT
>TRBJ1-5|TRBV6-6|TRBD1|many
CASMTGGNQPQHF
TGTGCCAGCATGACAGGGGGCAATCAGCCCCAGCATTTT
>TRBJ1-4|TRBV19|TRBD1|few
CASSPSGTVGEKLFF
TGTGCCAGTAGTCCGTCTGGGACAGTAGGCGAAAAACTGTTTTTT
>TRBJ2-7|TRBV5-4|TRBD2|few
CASTPENHDTSDSYEQYF
TGTGCCAGCACCCCAGAAAACCACGATACTAGCGACTCCTACGAGCAGTACTTC
>TRBJ2-7|TRBV7-3|TRBD2|few
CASRPKGLAGGEQYF
TGTGCCAGCAGACCAAAAGGCCTAGCGGGAGGCGAGCAGTACTTC
>TRBJ1-1|TRBV6-6|.|few
CASSYSIGGRTEAFF
TGTGCCAGCAGTTACTCGATCGGGGGGAGGACTGAAGCTTTCTTT
>TRBJ2-7|TRBV7-2|TRBD2|few
CASSRGTSGRRLSPEQYF
TGTGCCAGCAGCCGGGGGACTAGCGGGAGGCGACTTTCTCCCGAGCAGTACTTC
>TRBJ2-7|TRBV4-3|TRBD2|once
CASSLARESEQYF
TGCGCCAGCAGCCTGGCGCGGGAGTCCGAGCAGTACTTC
>TRBJ2-5|TRBV29-1|.|.
CSTSKSGYETQYF
TGCAGCACTTCGAAGTCAGGTTACGAGACCCAGTACTTC
>TRBJ2-6|TRBV5-6|.|.
CASSLSSGANVLTF
TGTGCCAGCAGCTTAAGCTCTGGGGCCAACGTCCTGACTTTC
>TRBJ2-1|TRBV20-1|.|few
CSARLVNEQFF
TGCAGTGCAAGACTAGTAAATGAGCAGTTCTTC
>TRBJ2-1|TRBV11-2|TRBD2|once
CASSPGLAGGNEQFF
TGTGCCAGCAGTCCTGGACTAGCGGGAGGAAATGAGCAGTTCTTC
>TRBJ2-7|TRBV4-1|.|once
CASSRGAGTTYEQYF
TGCGCCAGCAGCCGGGGAGCCGGGACAACTTACGAGCAGTACTTC
>TRBJ2-7|TRBV6-6|.|few
CASSYAQGSEQYF
TGTGCCAGCAGTTACGCACAGGGCTCCGAGCAGTACTTC
>TRBJ2-1|TRBV6-6|.|.
CASSRNNEQFF
TGTGCCAGCAGCCGGAACAATGAGCAGTTCTTC
>TRBJ2-5|TRBV5-1|TRBD2|few
CASSLGLAGGDQETQYF
TGCGCCAGCAGCTTGGGGCTAGCGGGAGGTGACCAAGAGACCCAGTACTTC
>TRBJ2-1|TRBV14|.|few
CASSQDRHNEQFF
TGTGCCAGCAGCCAAGATAGGCACAATGAGCAGTTCTTC
>TRBJ2-7|TRBV6-1|TRBD1|.
CASSEPRTGVSYEQYF
TGTGCCAGCAGTGAACCCAGGACAGGGGTGTCCTACGAGCAGTACTTC
>TRBJ2-5|TRBV7-8|.|few
CASTAGPQRDQYF
TGTGCCAGCACCGCGGGTCCCCAAAGGGACCAGTACTTC
>TRBJ2-1|TRBV29-1|.|.
CSVIPHEGEQFF
TGCAGCGTTATCCCACATGAGGGTGAGCAGTTCTTC
>TRBJ2-5|TRBV9|.|few
CASTRESGAGETQYF
TGTGCCAGCACCCGAGAGAGCGGCGCAGGAGAGACCCAGTACTTC
>TRBJ2-5|TRBV5-6|TRBD2|.
CASSSTGGGRGEETQYF
TGTGCCAGCAGCTCGACCGGGGGCGGGAGGGGCGAAGAGACCCAGTACTTC
>TRBJ2-7|TRBV7-2|.|.
CASSLGLGRDTSYEQYF
TGTGCCAGCAGCTTAGGTTTGGGCAGGGATACCTCCTACGAGCAGTACTTC
>TRBJ2-7|TRBV4-2|.|.
CASSQDHQGTYEQYF
TGTGCCAGCAGCCAGGACCACCAGGGCACCTACGAGCAGTACTTC
>TRBJ2-1|TRBV11-3|.|.
CASSPGVQVSNEQFF
TGTGCCAGCAGCCCTGGGGTGCAGGTTTCCAATGAGCAGTTCTTC
>TRBJ1-3|TRBV2|TRBD1|few
CASGGDSRNTIYF
TGTGCCAGCGGGGGGGACAGTCGCAACACCATATATTTT
>TRBJ2-7|TRBV6-5|.|.
CAKADPERLEQYF
TGTGCCAAAGCGGACCCCGAACGCCTCGAGCAGTACTTC
>TRBJ1-1|TRBV27|.|few
CASSPKFTENTEAFF
TGTGCCAGCAGTCCGAAATTTACAGAGAACACTGAAGCTTTCTTT
>TRBJ2-5|TRBV10-2|.|.
CASQGLGGGETQYF
TGCGCCAGCCAAGGACTCGGAGGAGGGGAGACCCAGTACTTC
>TRBJ2-1|TRBV6-1|.|.
CASSEGDARLFF
TGTGCCAGCAGTGAAGGGGACGCACGCTTATTCTTC
>TRBJ1-4|TRBV4-3|TRBD1|.
CASSPRLTGQGRINEKLFF
TGCGCCAGCAGCCCTCGTTTGACGGGACAGGGGAGGATTAATGAAAAACTGTTTTTT
>TRBJ2-7|TRBV11-2|.|.
CASSQVGPGYEQYF
TGTGCCAGCAGCCAGGTCGGGCCTGGCTACGAGCAGTACTTC
>TRBJ2-5|TRBV15|.|.
CATSRGETQYF
TGTGCCACCAGCAGAGGCGAGACCCAGTACTTC
>TRBJ2-7|TRBV29-1|TRBD2|.
CSVDLNARGGSYEQYF
TGCAGCGTCGACCTAAACGCTCGCGGGGGTTCCTACGAGCAGTACTTC
>TRBJ2-7|TRBV4-2|TRBD2|.
CASSQDSGGNYEQYF
TGTGCCAGCAGCCAAGATTCGGGAGGGAACTACGAGCAGTACTTC
>TRBJ2-2|TRBV27|.|.
CASSLVLGGWYGELFF
TGTGCCAGCAGTTTAGTTCTTGGAGGGTGGTACGGGGAGCTGTTTTTT
>TRBJ1-1|TRBV5-1|.|.
CASSPGVSSSNTEAFF
TGCGCCAGCAGCCCAGGGGTGTCCTCATCTAACACTGAAGCTTTCTTT
>TRBJ2-5|TRBV30|.|.
CAWSEGHAPQETQYF
TGTGCCTGGAGTGAGGGACACGCACCTCAAGAGACCCAGTACTTC
>TRBJ2-3|TRBV7-2|TRBD1|once
CASSPWTGPADTQYF
TGTGCCAGCAGCCCATGGACAGGACCAGCAGATACGCAGTATTTT
>TRBJ2-1|TRBV10-1|.|.
CASSESGVGYNEQFF
TGCGCCAGCAGTGAGTCTGGGGTGGGTTACAATGAGCAGTTCTTC
>TRBJ2-1|TRBV29-1|TRBD2|.
CSVGTSGRNEQFF
TGCAGCGTCGGGACTAGCGGGAGAAATGAGCAGTTCTTC
>TRBJ2-5|TRBV27|.|.
CASSRTRTDQETQYF
TGTGCCAGCTCGCGCACTCGGACTGATCAAGAGACCCAGTACTTC
>TRBJ2-2|TRBV29-1|TRBD2|few
CSAGTSGNGGELFF
TGCAGCGCTGGGACTAGCGGGAATGGCGGGGAGCTGTTTTTT
>TRBJ2-7|TRBV18|.|.
CASSPLVGLEQYF
TGTGCCAGCTCACCACTCGTGGGGCTCGAGCAGTACTTC
>TRBJ2-1|TRBV29-1|TRBD1|.
CSVDDRAYEQFF
TGCAGCGTCGATGACAGGGCCTATGAGCAGTTCTTC
>TRBJ1-5|TRBV7-9|TRBD1|.
CASSLAGTGGYSNQPQHF
TGTGCCAGCAGCTTGGCCGGGACAGGGGGCTATAGCAATCAGCCCCAGCATTTT
>TRBJ1-2|TRBV2|.|.
CASSGGVVYGYTF
TGTGCCAGCAGTGGGGGGGTAGTTTATGGCTACACCTTC